Shown below are 30 T cell receptor beta chains from a single sample sequenced in a study of shared clonotypes between healthy human individuals. Profiled with immunoSEQ multiplex PCR; TCRdb holds only in-frame clones, not every one. This table has some 1,900,000 clones, approximately 94% appearing once. CD8 cells regarded as naive lacked CD45RO, were positively chosen for CCR7, and omitted terminally differentiated effector memory CD45RA+ cells. The sequenced material came from naive CD8+ T cells sorted from blood. These receptor sequences come from a young man in good health.

CDR3 region: CAWGGQDLFF. DNA of the CDR3: TGTGCCTGGGGGGGACAGGATCTGTTTTTT. The chain uses TRBV30 and TRBJ1-4; 8 bases agree with TRBD1. Losses at the gene ends were 5 bases for V and 14 bases for J; bases not matched to a gene: 4. The germline CDR1 and CDR2 sequences are GTSNPN and SVGIG (reference sequence). The CDR3 loop spans 10 amino acids.

The CDR3 coding sequence is TGTGCCAGCAGCTTAGGTCGGCGACTTTCGGAACAGGGGTTCCCCACCGGGGAGCTGTTTTTT. It yields the protein CASSLGRRLSEQGFPTGELFF. V and J are TRBV13 and TRBJ2-2; 7 bases line up with TRBD1. Germline lookup yields CDR1 PRHDT and CDR2 FYEKMQ (reference sequence). The CDR3 totals 21 residues. With 0 bases clipped from V and 4 bases from J, the junction kept 20 bases outside the gene matches.

The chain is built from TRBV19 and TRBJ2-7, with D uncertain. Trimming pared 3 bases from V and 0 bases from J, leaving 9 bases between. Germline lookup yields CDR1 LNHDA and CDR2 SQIVND (reference sequence). The CDR3 loop spans 14 amino acids. The CDR3 DNA is TGTGCCAGTAGTATCGGAATGAGCTCCTACGAGCAGTACTTC. Translation gives CASSIGMSSYEQYF. Combining the CDR3 with reference TRBV19 and TRBJ2-7 gives the whole variable domain DGGITQSPKYLFRKEGQNVTLSCEQNLNHDAMYWYRQDPGQGLRLIYYSQIVNDFQKGDIAEGYSVSREKKESFPLTVTSAQKNPTAFYLCASSIGMSSYEQYFGPGTRLTVT.

This chain connects TRBV4-3 to TRBJ2-3; 8 bases fit TRBD1. Germline CDR1 LGHNA, CDR2 YSLEER. V was clipped by 4 bases and J by 1 base; unmatched bases: 10. The CDR3 extends over 17 amino acids. CDR3 residues: CASSPLPDRGGTDTQYF. The CDR3 coding sequence is TGCGCCAGCAGCCCGCTCCCTGACAGGGGAGGCACAGATACGCAGTATTTT.

The chain is built from TRBV15 and TRBJ2-7, with 13 bases identical to TRBD2. In germline, CDR1 is LNHNV, CDR2 YYDKDF (reference sequence). This CDR3 contains 16 residues. V trimming: 3 bases; J trimming: 2 bases; junction bases outside the gene matches: 4. The CDR3 coding sequence is TGTGCCACCAGCAGTCGACTAGCGGGGGGACCCTACGAGCAGTACTTC. Its translation is CATSSRLAGGPYEQYF.

Details on this clone: The sample contains more than one DNA sequence encoding this CDR3. This chain uses TRBV4-1 with TRBJ2-7; 10 bases map to TRBD2. V lost 4 bases, J lost 2 bases, and 5 bases stayed unmatched. This CDR3 contains 15 residues. Germline CDR1 MGHRA, CDR2 YSYEKL. In DNA, the CDR3 is TGCGCCAGCAGCCTTTTAGCGGGAGGCCCCTACGAGCAGTACTTC. Residues: CASSLLAGGPYEQYF.

The gene calls are TRBV25-1 and TRBJ2-7, with 8 bases that match TRBD1. Germline CDR1 MGHDK, CDR2 SYGVNS. The CDR3 totals 13 residues. V shed 6 bases and J 2 bases; nucleotides not matched to a gene: 3. This CDR3 is CASSAGGPYEQYF. Written as DNA, the CDR3 is TGTGCCAGCAGCGCAGGGGGCCCCTACGAGCAGTACTTC.

The count of this clone is one. V usage is TRBV5-8 and J usage is TRBJ2-1, with unresolved D. The V end was cut by 4 bases, the J end by 8 bases, with 10 bases between. The germline V gene has CDR1 SGHTS and CDR2 YDEGEE. This CDR3 contains 12 residues. CDR3 DNA sequence: TGTGCCAGCAGCAGCCCAGGAGATGAGCAGTTCTTC. As protein: CASSSPGDEQFF.

The V and J genes are TRBV10-2 and TRBJ2-5, with a possible D match to TRBD1 (6 bases). The germline gives CDR1 WSHSY, CDR2 SAAADI. This CDR3 contains 15 residues. V lost 4 bases and J lost 2, with 14 bases in between. CDR3 DNA sequence: TGCGCCAGCAGTGTGGTACAGGGCCTACAAGAGACCCAGTACTTC. It is translated as CASSVVQGLQETQYF.

The gene calls are TRBV9 and TRBJ2-7; D may be TRBD2 (6 bases). The CDR3 spans 15 residues. Germline CDR1 SGDLS, CDR2 YYNGEE. Trimming removed 1 base at V and 0 bases at J, with 11 bases between. The CDR3 DNA sequence: TGTGCCAGCAGCGTACTACCTAGCGTCTCCTACGAGCAGTACTTC. Translated: CASSVLPSVSYEQYF.

As to this clone: Other DNA sequences within the sample encode an identical CDR3. This chain links TRBV7-9 with TRBJ1-1; TRBD1 aligns across 8 bases. Germline CDR1 is SEHNR and CDR2 is FQNEAQ (reference sequence). J lost 2 bases, V lost 1 base, and 3 bases had no gene match. This CDR3 is built from 15 residues. DNA of the CDR3: TGTGCCAGCAGCTTAGGTGGACAGGGCAACACTGAAGCTTTCTTT. It yields the protein CASSLGGQGNTEAFF.

This rearrangement joins TRBV7-9 to TRBJ2-7; perhaps TRBD2 as D (5 bases). Trimming left V 5 bases short and J 2 bases short, with 7 bases between. The CDR3 covers 12 residues. The germline gives CDR1 SEHNR, CDR2 FQNEAQ (reference sequence). CDR3 DNA sequence: TGTGCCAGCAGCGGGAGTACCTACGAGCAGTACTTC. Its protein is CASSGSTYEQYF.

The J gene is TRBJ1-2, the V gene TRBV13; D might be TRBD1 (6 bases). V gave up 4 bases and J gave up 3 bases, with 15 bases separating them. Germline V lookup: CDR1 PRHDT, CDR2 FYEKMQ (reference sequence). The CDR3 length is 15 residues. CDR3 nucleotide sequence: TGTGCCAGCAGCTCACAGGGTCCCACGGACTATGGCTACACCTTC. Protein product: CASSSQGPTDYGYTF.

The V call is TRBV7-2, the J call TRBJ2-7; no clear D gene. This CDR3 spans 15 amino acids. Trimming cost V 10 bases and J 6 bases, with 25 bases left between them. Germline CDR1 reads SGHTA; CDR2 reads FQGNSA. CDR3: CATEKMRLGIGEQYF. Written as DNA, the CDR3 is TGTGCCACCGAAAAAATGAGGTTGGGGATCGGCGAGCAGTACTTC.

V usage is TRBV7-9 and J usage is TRBJ1-5, with D hard to call. The V end lost 3 bases, the J end lost 7 bases, and 7 bases lay between the germline ends. This CDR3 spans 12 amino acids. Germline CDR1 SEHNR, CDR2 FQNEAQ (reference sequence). Here the CDR3 reads CASSFPGQPQHF. As DNA, the CDR3 is TGTGCCAGCAGCTTCCCGGGGCAGCCCCAGCATTTT.

This rearrangement joins TRBV7-9 to TRBJ2-7; no clear D gene. Per germline, CDR1 SEHNR and CDR2 FQNEAQ (reference sequence). The CDR3 has 14 amino acids. Trimming shortened V by 1 base and J by 3 bases, and 10 bases separated the two germline ends. CDR3 DNA sequence: TGTGCCAGCAGCTTAGGGAGCGAACTCTACGAGCAGTACTTC. It yields the protein CASSLGSELYEQYF.

This sequence joins TRBV6-5 and TRBJ2-5; 7 bases fit TRBD1. The CDR3 is 13 residues long. CDR1 and CDR2 from the germline V gene are MNHEY and SVGAGI. V dropped 11 bases and J dropped 1; count of bases not matched to a gene: 7. The DNA of the CDR3 is TGTGCCGTACAAACAGGGGCCCAAGAGACCCAGTACTTC. It translates to CAVQTGAQETQYF.

J is TRBJ1-3 and V is TRBV29-1, with TRBD1 as a possible D gene (5 bases). CDR3 length: 15 residues. The V gene lost 0 bases and the J gene lost 3 bases, with 12 bases spanning the gap. CDR1 SQVTM and CDR2 ANQGSEA come from the germline V gene. CDR3 residues: CSVEDWGTIGNTIYF. CDR3 nucleotides: TGCAGCGTTGAAGATTGGGGGACGATTGGAAACACCATATATTTT.

V is TRBV4-1 and J is TRBJ2-1; TRBD1 matches at 7 bases. This CDR3 region has 16 residues. Germline loops: CDR1 MGHRA, CDR2 YSYEKL. V lost 1 base, J lost 10 bases, and 13 bases stayed unmatched. The CDR3 DNA reads as TGCGCCAGCAGCCAAGGGTCGACAGGGTCGTCTGAGGAGCAGTTCTTC. Translated, it gives CASSQGSTGSSEEQFF.

The V and J genes are TRBV28 and TRBJ1-1, with D tentatively TRBD1 (6 bases). The length of the CDR3 is 14 residues. V lost 6 bases and J 5 bases, leaving 16 bases between the germline ends. Germline V lookup: CDR1 MDHEN, CDR2 SYDVKM. CDR3 amino acids: CASSTNRVGTEAFF. Written as DNA, the CDR3 is TGTGCCAGCAGCACTAACAGGGTGGGAACTGAAGCTTTCTTT.

V and J are TRBV14 and TRBJ2-1; TRBD2 matches 10 bases. V shed 2 bases, J shed 5 bases, and the junction held 0 bases outside the gene matches. Germline V lookup: CDR1 SGHDN, CDR2 FVKESK. This CDR3 contains 14 residues. The CDR3 is CASSQLAGDNEQFF. The CDR3, as DNA: TGTGCCAGCAGCCAACTAGCGGGAGACAATGAGCAGTTCTTC.

About this clone: An end of the junction differs from the germline gene, which may be a read error. The J gene is TRBJ2-1, the V gene TRBV7-7, with 8 bases matching TRBD1. CDR3 length: 13 residues. From germline, CDR1 is SSHAT and CDR2 FNYEAQ (reference sequence). The CDR3 here is CASSWTGSGEQFF. The CDR3 DNA follows: TGTGCTAGCAGCTGGACAGGGAGCGGTGAGCAGTTCTTC.

The chain has TRBV6-6 and TRBJ1-5; TRBD1 agrees at 7 bases. V gave up 9 bases and J gave up 1 base; unmatched junction bases: 6. CDR3 size: 14 residues. In germline, CDR1 is MNHNY, CDR2 SVGAGI (reference sequence). CDR3: CASWDSNSNQPQHF. CDR3 nucleotide sequence: TGTGCCAGTTGGGACAGCAACAGCAATCAGCCCCAGCATTTT.

The chain employs TRBV6-1 and TRBJ1-2; no clear D. Germline loops: CDR1 MNHNS, CDR2 SASEGT. Trimming left V 3 bases short and J 5 bases short, with 13 bases between. CDR3 size: 14 residues. CDR3 loop: CASSDPYWEYGYTF. As DNA, the CDR3 is TGTGCCAGCAGTGATCCGTATTGGGAGTATGGCTACACCTTC.

On this clone: In the same sample, other DNA sequences code for this CDR3. The CDR3 nucleotides read TGTGCCAGCAGCGTAGATCAGGGGACCTCTGGAAACACCATATATTTT. This encodes CASSVDQGTSGNTIYF. The rearrangement joins TRBV9 to TRBJ1-3; TRBD1 is a possible D gene (6 bases). The CDR3 is made up of 16 amino acids. Trimming pared 0 bases from V and 0 bases from J, leaving 10 bases between. Germline CDR1 is SGDLS and CDR2 is YYNGEE.

The chain uses TRBV29-1 and TRBJ2-3; 7 nucleotides match TRBD1. The CDR3 consists of 16 residues. Unmatched junction bases numbered 14, after V lost 6 bases and J lost 2 bases. In germline, CDR1 is SQVTM, CDR2 ANQGSEA. The CDR3 region has the DNA TGCAGCGTCCCGGGACAGAGAGTGGGTCACACAGATACGCAGTATTTT. Translating gives CSVPGQRVGHTDTQYF.

The genes are TRBV9 and TRBJ2-2; 9 bases fit TRBD2. The V gene's germline CDR1 is SGDLS and CDR2 YYNGEE. V lost 0 bases to trimming and J lost 2 bases; unmatched junction nucleotides: 5. The CDR3 has 17 amino acids. CDR3 sequence reads: CASSVVPSGVNTGELFF. CDR3 nucleotides: TGTGCCAGCAGCGTAGTCCCTAGCGGGGTTAACACCGGGGAGCTGTTTTTT.

The chain links TRBV5-6 to TRBJ1-1, with D unclear. From germline, CDR1 is SGHDT and CDR2 YYEEEE. This CDR3 has 11 residues. Trimming pared 1 base from V and 6 bases from J, leaving 4 bases between. As DNA, the CDR3 is TGTGCCAGCAGCTTGCTCTCTGAAGCTTTCTTT. This codes for CASSLLSEAFF.

The chain recombines TRBV27 with TRBJ2-7; 9 bases are a match to TRBD2. Germline-derived CDR1 and CDR2 are MNHEY and SMNVEV (reference sequence). The V gene end was trimmed by 4 bases and the J gene end by 3 bases; junction bases not matched to a gene: 7. The CDR3 runs to 15 residues. The CDR3 nucleotides read TGTGCCAGCAGTTATCATAGCGGGAGAAGCTACGAGCAGTACTTC. Its protein product is CASSYHSGRSYEQYF.

The chain uses TRBV10-3 and TRBJ2-1; 9 bases are shared with TRBD2. The CDR3 is made up of 15 amino acids. Germline values: CDR1 ENHRY, CDR2 SYGVKD. Losses at the gene ends were 0 bases for V and 10 bases for J; bases not matched to a gene: 7. This chain's CDR3 is CAISESGGGASEQFF. In DNA, the CDR3 is TGTGCCATCAGTGAGTCGGGCGGGGGGGCTTCCGAGCAGTTCTTC.